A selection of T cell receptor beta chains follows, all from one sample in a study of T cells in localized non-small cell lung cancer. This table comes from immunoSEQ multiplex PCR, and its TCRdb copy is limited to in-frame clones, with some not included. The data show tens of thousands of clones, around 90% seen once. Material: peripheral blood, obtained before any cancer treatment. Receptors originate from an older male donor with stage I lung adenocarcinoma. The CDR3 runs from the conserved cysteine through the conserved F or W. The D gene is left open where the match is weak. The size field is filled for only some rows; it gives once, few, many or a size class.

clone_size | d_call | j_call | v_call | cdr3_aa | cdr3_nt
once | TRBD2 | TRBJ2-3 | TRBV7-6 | CASSFSGGGQTDTQYF | TGTGCCAGCAGCTTTAGCGGGGGGGGACAAACAGATACGCAGTATTTT
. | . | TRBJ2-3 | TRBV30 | CAWSPGTDTQYF | TGTGCCTGGAGCCCTGGCACAGATACGCAGTATTTT
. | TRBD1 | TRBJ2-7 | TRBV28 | CASSLRLDRGNYEQYF | TGTGCCAGCAGTTTAAGGCTTGACAGGGGGAACTACGAGCAGTACTTC
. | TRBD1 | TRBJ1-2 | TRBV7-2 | CASSLGGTGGASGYTF | TGTGCCAGCAGCTTAGGCGGGACAGGGGGCGCATCTGGCTACACCTTC
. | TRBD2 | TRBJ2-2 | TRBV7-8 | CASSSYSGTSGGPNTGELFF | TGTGCCAGCAGCTCTTACTCCGGGACTAGCGGGGGCCCAAACACCGGGGAGCTGTTTTTT
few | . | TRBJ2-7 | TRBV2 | CASSELGHPSYEQYF | TGTGCCAGCAGTGAGTTAGGACACCCCTCCTACGAGCAGTACTTC
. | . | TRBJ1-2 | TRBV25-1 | CASSPEGGYTF | TGTGCCAGCAGTCCCGAGGGTGGCTACACCTTC
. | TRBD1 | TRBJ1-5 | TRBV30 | CAWSPTGTGDNQPQHF | TGTGCCTGGAGTCCAACCGGGACAGGGGACAATCAGCCCCAGCATTTT
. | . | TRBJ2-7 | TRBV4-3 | CASSQDWPGVYEQYF | TGCGCCAGCAGCCAAGATTGGCCAGGGGTGTACGAGCAGTACTTC
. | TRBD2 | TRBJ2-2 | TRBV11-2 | CASSKGLAGVNTGELFF | TGTGCCAGCAGCAAGGGACTAGCGGGGGTAAACACCGGGGAGCTGTTTTTT
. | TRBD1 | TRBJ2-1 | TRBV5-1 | CASSLGTGDNEQFF | TGCGCCAGCAGCTTGGGGACAGGGGACAATGAGCAGTTCTTC
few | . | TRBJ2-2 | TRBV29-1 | CSVGSPGYGELFF | TGCAGCGTTGGGTCCCCAGGGTACGGGGAGCTGTTTTTT
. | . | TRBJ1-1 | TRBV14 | CASSQDGVGDILNTEAFF | TGTGCCAGCAGCCAAGATGGAGTTGGGGACATACTGAACACTGAAGCTTTCTTT
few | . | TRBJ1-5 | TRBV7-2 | CASSIMGQPQHF | TGTGCCAGCAGCATTATGGGGCAGCCCCAGCATTTT
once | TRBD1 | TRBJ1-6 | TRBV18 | CASSQDRENSPLHF | TGTGCCAGCTCGCAGGACAGGGAGAATTCACCCCTCCACTTT
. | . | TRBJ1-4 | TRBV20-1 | CSAPFNEKLFF | TGCAGTGCTCCCTTCAATGAAAAACTGTTTTTT
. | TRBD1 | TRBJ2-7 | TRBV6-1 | CASTKPGTGQEEQYF | TGTGCCAGCACCAAACCGGGGACAGGGCAGGAGGAGCAGTACTTC
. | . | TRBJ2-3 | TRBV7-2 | CASSLENVCGEHTDTQYF | TGTGCCAGCAGCTTAGAGAACGTTTGCGGGGAACACACAGATACGCAGTATTTT
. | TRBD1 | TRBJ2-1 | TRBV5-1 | CAILPGQGNEQFF | TGCGCCATCTTACCCGGACAGGGAAATGAGCAGTTCTTC
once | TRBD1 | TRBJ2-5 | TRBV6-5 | CASRQSTGSETQYF | TGTGCCAGCAGACAATCGACAGGGAGCGAGACCCAGTACTTC
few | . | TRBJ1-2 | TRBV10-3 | CAISEGQYGYTF | TGTGCCATCAGTGAGGGACAGTATGGCTACACCTTC
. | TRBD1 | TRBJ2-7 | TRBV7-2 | CASSWTGGPYEQYF | TGTGCCAGCAGCTGGACAGGGGGTCCCTACGAGCAGTACTTC
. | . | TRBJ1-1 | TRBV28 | CASNPTGLSEAFF | TGTGCCAGCAACCCCACAGGGTTGTCTGAAGCTTTCTTT
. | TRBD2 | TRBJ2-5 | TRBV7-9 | CASSRSSGGETQYF | TGTGCCAGCAGCCGTTCTAGCGGCGGAGAGACCCAGTACTTC
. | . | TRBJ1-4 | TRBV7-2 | CASSPNGIREKLFF | TGTGCCAGCAGCCCAAACGGAATTAGGGAAAAACTGTTTTTT
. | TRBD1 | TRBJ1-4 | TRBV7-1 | CASAPGTGYEKLFF | TGTGCCAGCGCCCCCGGGACAGGATACGAAAAACTGTTTTTT
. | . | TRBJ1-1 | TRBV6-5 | CASSRRPGREAFF | TGTGCCAGCTCTCGAAGGCCAGGTCGTGAAGCTTTCTTT
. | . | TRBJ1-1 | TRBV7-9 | CASGRGNTEAFF | TGTGCCAGCGGCAGGGGGAACACTGAAGCTTTCTTT
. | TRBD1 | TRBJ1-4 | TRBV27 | CASSLYTGDEKLFF | TGTGCCAGCAGTTTATACACAGGGGATGAAAAACTGTTTTTT
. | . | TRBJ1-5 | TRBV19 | CASSIDGPQIEPQHF | TGTGCCAGTAGTATAGACGGACCTCAAATCGAGCCCCAGCATTTT
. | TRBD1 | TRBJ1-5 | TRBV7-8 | CASSPDRGQPQHF | TGTGCCAGCAGCCCGGACAGGGGGCAGCCCCAGCATTTT
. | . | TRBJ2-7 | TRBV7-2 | CASSLTAFTAGEQYF | TGTGCCAGCAGCTTGACTGCCTTTACGGCGGGGGAGCAGTACTTC
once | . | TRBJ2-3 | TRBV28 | CASSLTPRTDTQYF | TGTGCCAGCAGTTTAACGCCCCGGACAGATACGCAGTATTTT
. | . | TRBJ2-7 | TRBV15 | CATSRDSSSRQYF | TGTGCCACCAGCAGAGATTCGTCCAGCAGGCAGTACTTC
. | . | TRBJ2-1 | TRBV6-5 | CATQAQGSSDEQFF | TGTGCCACGCAGGCGCAGGGCTCGTCGGATGAGCAGTTCTTC
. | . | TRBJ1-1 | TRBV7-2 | CASSLRWGPNTEAFF | TGTGCCAGCAGCTTAAGATGGGGCCCGAACACTGAAGCTTTCTTT
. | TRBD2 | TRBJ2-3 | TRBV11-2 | CASSFRGGRGSTDTQYF | TGTGCCAGCAGCTTCCGTGGCGGGCGGGGGAGCACAGATACGCAGTATTTT
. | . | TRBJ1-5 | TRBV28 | CASSQDSHSNQPQHF | TGTGCCAGCTCACAGGACAGTCATAGCAATCAGCCCCAGCATTTT
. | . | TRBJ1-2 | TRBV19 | CASSPQTQSGYTF | TGTGCCAGTAGTCCCCAGACTCAGAGTGGCTACACCTTC
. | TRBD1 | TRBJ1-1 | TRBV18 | CASSQGQGMNTEAFF | TGTGCCAGCTCACAAGGACAGGGGATGAACACTGAAGCTTTCTTT
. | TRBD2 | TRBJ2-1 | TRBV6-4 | CASSALAGGPYEQFF | TGTGCCAGCAGTGCTTTAGCGGGGGGGCCCTATGAGCAGTTCTTC
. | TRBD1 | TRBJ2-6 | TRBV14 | CASSQDTVQGGLTF | TGTGCCAGCAGCCAAGATACCGTACAGGGGGGATTGACTTTC
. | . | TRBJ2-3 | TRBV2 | CASESGPGTDTQYF | TGTGCCAGCGAATCGGGGCCGGGCACAGATACGCAGTATTTT
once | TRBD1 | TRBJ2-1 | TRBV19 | CASSIATGGLNEQFF | TGTGCCAGTAGTATCGCGACAGGGGGTTTGAATGAGCAGTTCTTC
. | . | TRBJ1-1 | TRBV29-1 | CSVEDTGTSLMNTEAFF | TGCAGCGTTGAAGACACCGGGACTTCCTTAATGAACACTGAAGCTTTCTTT
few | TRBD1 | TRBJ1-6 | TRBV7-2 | CASGRTGINSPLHF | TGTGCCAGCGGACGGACAGGGATTAATTCACCCCTCCACTTT
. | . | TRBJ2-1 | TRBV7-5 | CVRSPRQAAYNEQFF | TGTGTCAGAAGCCCACGACAGGCAGCCTACAATGAGCAGTTCTTC
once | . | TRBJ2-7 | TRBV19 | CASSRGSSKSYEQYF | TGTGCCAGTAGTAGGGGCAGTTCTAAATCCTACGAGCAGTACTTC
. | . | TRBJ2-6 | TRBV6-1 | CASSESHSGSKSNRAGANVLTF | TGTGCCAGCAGTGAATCCCATTCGGGTTCCAAATCGAACAGGGCTGGGGCCAACGTCCTGACTTTC
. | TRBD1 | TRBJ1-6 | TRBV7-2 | CASSLDGGGNSPLHF | TGTGCCAGCAGCTTAGACGGAGGGGGCAATTCACCCCTCCACTTT
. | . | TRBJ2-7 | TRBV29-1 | CSVVRSAEQYF | TGCAGCGTTGTACGATCCGCCGAGCAGTACTTC
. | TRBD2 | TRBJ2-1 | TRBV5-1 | CASSLVVAGGTNEQFF | TGCGCCAGCAGCTTGGTAGTAGCGGGGGGAACCAATGAGCAGTTCTTC
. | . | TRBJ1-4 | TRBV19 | CASSNQATNEKLFF | TGTGCCAGTAGCAACCAGGCAACTAATGAAAAACTGTTTTTT
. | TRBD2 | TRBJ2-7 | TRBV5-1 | CASSLSGRLAGGAQYF | TGCGCCAGCAGCCTTTCCGGTAGGCTAGCGGGGGGCGCGCAGTACTTC
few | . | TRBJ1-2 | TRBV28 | CASSLNNGGYTF | TGTGCCAGCAGTTTGAATAACGGGGGCTACACCTTC
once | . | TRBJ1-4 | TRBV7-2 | CASSHPREKLFF | TGTGCCAGCAGCCATCCTCGTGAAAAACTGTTTTTT
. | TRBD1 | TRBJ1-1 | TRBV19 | CASNRIGQGMNTEAFF | TGTGCCAGTAATCGGATAGGACAGGGCATGAACACTGAAGCTTTCTTT